This paragraph reports one T cell receptor beta chain. Antigen: not known. The sequenced fragment ends 3 residues before the CDR3 boundary, so the rest is inferred from the germline J gene. The sample comes from a study of T cells in women clearing cervical HPV infection. Findings and caveats of the study: Repertoire richness, not evenness, was significantly elevated in CIN3+ cases versus controls.

Looked up from germline, CDR1 is DFQATT and CDR2 is SNEGSKA (reference sequence). Trimming cost V 4 bases and J 5 bases; bases outside gene matches: 16. The CDR3 covers 17 residues. Measured with immunoSEQ multiplex PCR; TCRdb has only the in-frame clones, and not every one. This sample lists roughly 42,000 clones; its ten largest clones have approximately 1.2%. This TCR came from a woman between 18 and 70 years old with a cervical HPV16 infection that either progressed to CIN3+ or cleared (not recorded which). The chain uses TRBV20-1 and TRBJ2-1, with 8 bases lining up with TRBD2. The sample taken for sequencing was blood buffy coat. CDR3 region: CSAIQDSGRGANNEQFF. CDR3 DNA (partial): TGCAGTGCTATACAGGACTCCGGGCGGGGGGCTAACAATGAG.